The rows below give T cell receptor beta chains drawn from one sample of a study. TCRdb independently ran MiXCR on the RT-PCR reads; one entry per CDR3 protein. Among about 700,000 distinct CDR3 sequences listed, about 14% were seen once. Specimen: memory CD4+ T cells from blood. The receptors were sampled from a female donor in good health, serving as a healthy control. Each CDR3 is given with its conserved first and last residue. The D gene is left open where the match is weak. Expanded clones are given a class, and other clones once, few, many or no size at all.

TRBD2 TRBJ2-2 TRBV7-3 once TGTGCCAGCAGCTTAGCCGGGACTAGTCACACCGGGGAGCTGTTTTTT CASSLAGTSHTGELFF
. TRBJ1-5 TRBV28 . TGTGCCAGCAACGGCGGCGTAAATAGCAATCAGCCCCAGCATTTT CASNGGVNSNQPQHF
. TRBJ1-2 TRBV3-1 few TGTGCCAGCAGCCAATCTCGTTTTGGTGGCTACACCTTC CASSQSRFGGYTF
. TRBJ2-2 TRBV7-2 . TGTGCCAGCAGCTTAGCGGGGGGATTGAGTTACACCGGGGAGCTGTTTTTT CASSLAGGLSYTGELFF
. TRBJ2-1 TRBV12-3/TRBV12-4 few TGTGCCAGCAGTTCTGTCTCGGTAGTGGCGGGTGAGCAGTTCTTC CASSSVSVVAGEQFF
. TRBJ2-5 TRBV7-9 . TGTGCCAGCAGCTTATCGGCAGGTATTGAGACCCAGTACTTC CASSLSAGIETQYF
. TRBJ1-2 TRBV20-1 few TGCAGTGCTAGGATAGCGTCAAGGGCACATGGCTACACCTTC CSARIASRAHGYTF
TRBD2 TRBJ2-1 TRBV6-5 many TGTGCCAGCAGTTACTCGAAAGTGTCCGGGACTACCTCCTTTGAGCAGTTCTTC CASSYSKVSGTTSFEQFF
. TRBJ2-7 TRBV6-5 . TGTGCCAGCAGTTGGACCTCGGGGGGCGCAACGTCCGAGCAGTACTTC CASSWTSGGATSEQYF
TRBD2 TRBJ2-5 TRBV12-3/TRBV12-4 . TGTGCCAGCAGTTTAACGTATACTAGCGGGGAGACCCAGTACTTC CASSLTYTSGETQYF
TRBD1 TRBJ2-7 TRBV12-3/TRBV12-4 many TGTGCCAGCAGTAGGACAGGGGTAGGATCGTACGAGCAGTACTTC CASSRTGVGSYEQYF
. TRBJ1-1 TRBV15 many TGTGCCACCAGCAGAGATCCGGGGATTGAAGCTTTCTTT CATSRDPGIEAFF
. TRBJ2-3 TRBV27 many TGTGCCAGCAGAAAACAGGAACCCACAGATACGCAGTATTTT CASRKQEPTDTQYF
TRBD2 TRBJ2-7 TRBV6-1 . TGTGCCAGCAGTGAAGAACCGGCGGGAGGGACCCTTTACGAGCAGTACTTC CASSEEPAGGTLYEQYF
. TRBJ2-5 TRBV7-3 many TGTGCCAGCAGCCCGGGACTCCGAGAGACCCAGTACTTC CASSPGLRETQYF
. TRBJ2-1 TRBV5-1 few TGCGCCAGCAGCCATCCTCCAGGGAATGAGCAGTTCTTC CASSHPPGNEQFF
. TRBJ2-2 TRBV25-1 . TGTGCCAGCAGTGGGACGGGTAGGAACACCGGGGAGCTGTTTTTT CASSGTGRNTGELFF
TRBD1 TRBJ1-2 TRBV9 few TGTGCCAGCAGCGTAACAGGGGCTGTGGGCTACACCTTC CASSVTGAVGYTF
. TRBJ2-4 TRBV2 . TGTGCCAGCGCAAAGACAGTGGGAAACATTCAGTACTTC CASAKTVGNIQYF
. TRBJ1-4 TRBV4-3 . TGCGCCAGCAGCCAAGGGGCGGGCTCGCAAGTAGAAAAACTGTTTTTT CASSQGAGSQVEKLFF
. TRBJ2-5 TRBV7-9 many TGTGCCAGCAGCTGGACAGAAGAGACCCAGTACTTC CASSWTEETQYF
TRBD1 TRBJ1-5 TRBV24-1 . TGTGCCACCAGTGATCCGGGACAGGGACAGCCCCAGCATTTT CATSDPGQGQPQHF
. TRBJ1-1 TRBV7-2 few TGTGCCAGCAGTTTTTGGGGCCTACGTGGGGGATCGAACACTGAAGCTTTCTTT CASSFWGLRGGSNTEAFF
. TRBJ2-3 TRBV6-4 few TGTGCCAGCAGTGACGGGGGTCATACGCAGTATTTT CASSDGGHTQYF
. TRBJ1-1 TRBV5-1 few TGCGCCAGCAGCCCCGTCGGGGGGAGCACTGAAGCTTTCTTT CASSPVGGSTEAFF
. TRBJ2-1 TRBV7-2 many TGTGCCAGCAGCTTGAACAGAAGGGATGAGCAGTTCTTC CASSLNRRDEQFF
TRBD1 TRBJ1-1 TRBV27 few TGTGCCAGCAGTTCTACAGGGGTACGATACTTTGGGTTTATGCCTGAAGCTTTCTTT CASSSTGVRYFGFMPEAFF
. TRBJ1-5 TRBV15 . TGTGCCACCAGCAGATTGGGTCAGCCCCAGCATTTT CATSRLGQPQHF
TRBD2 TRBJ2-1 TRBV10-3 few TGTGCCATCAGTAGGACTAGCGGGGGGGCGAGTCCCGGTGAGCAGTTCTTC CAISRTSGGASPGEQFF
. TRBJ2-6 TRBV5-6 . TGTGCCAGCAGCTTCGACGCCTCTGGGGCCAACGTCCTGACTTTC CASSFDASGANVLTF
TRBD1 TRBJ2-7 TRBV20-1 many TGCAGTGCTAGTAACCCGGGACAGGGCTCCCTCGAGCAGTACTTC CSASNPGQGSLEQYF
. TRBJ2-7 TRBV28 . TGTGCCAGCAGTTTAATCCGGGACGGGGACGAGCAGTACTTC CASSLIRDGDEQYF
. TRBJ2-1 TRBV7-2 few TGTGCCAGCAGCTTAACGTGGGCCTCCTACAATGAGCAGTTCTTC CASSLTWASYNEQFF
. TRBJ1-5 TRBV6-2/TRBV6-3 . TGTGCCAGCCAAGACGGGGGCAATCAGCCCCAGCATTTT CASQDGGNQPQHF
. TRBJ2-7 TRBV6-2/TRBV6-3 . TGTGCCAGCAGCCCCCTCAAGGTGGGCGAGCAGTACTTC CASSPLKVGEQYF
. TRBJ2-1 TRBV6-4 many TGTGCCAGCAGTAGGAAGGAGGGCTACAATGAGCAGTTCTTC CASSRKEGYNEQFF
. TRBJ1-4 TRBV15 . TGTGCCACCCGGCGGACGAATGAAAAACTGTTTTTT CATRRTNEKLFF